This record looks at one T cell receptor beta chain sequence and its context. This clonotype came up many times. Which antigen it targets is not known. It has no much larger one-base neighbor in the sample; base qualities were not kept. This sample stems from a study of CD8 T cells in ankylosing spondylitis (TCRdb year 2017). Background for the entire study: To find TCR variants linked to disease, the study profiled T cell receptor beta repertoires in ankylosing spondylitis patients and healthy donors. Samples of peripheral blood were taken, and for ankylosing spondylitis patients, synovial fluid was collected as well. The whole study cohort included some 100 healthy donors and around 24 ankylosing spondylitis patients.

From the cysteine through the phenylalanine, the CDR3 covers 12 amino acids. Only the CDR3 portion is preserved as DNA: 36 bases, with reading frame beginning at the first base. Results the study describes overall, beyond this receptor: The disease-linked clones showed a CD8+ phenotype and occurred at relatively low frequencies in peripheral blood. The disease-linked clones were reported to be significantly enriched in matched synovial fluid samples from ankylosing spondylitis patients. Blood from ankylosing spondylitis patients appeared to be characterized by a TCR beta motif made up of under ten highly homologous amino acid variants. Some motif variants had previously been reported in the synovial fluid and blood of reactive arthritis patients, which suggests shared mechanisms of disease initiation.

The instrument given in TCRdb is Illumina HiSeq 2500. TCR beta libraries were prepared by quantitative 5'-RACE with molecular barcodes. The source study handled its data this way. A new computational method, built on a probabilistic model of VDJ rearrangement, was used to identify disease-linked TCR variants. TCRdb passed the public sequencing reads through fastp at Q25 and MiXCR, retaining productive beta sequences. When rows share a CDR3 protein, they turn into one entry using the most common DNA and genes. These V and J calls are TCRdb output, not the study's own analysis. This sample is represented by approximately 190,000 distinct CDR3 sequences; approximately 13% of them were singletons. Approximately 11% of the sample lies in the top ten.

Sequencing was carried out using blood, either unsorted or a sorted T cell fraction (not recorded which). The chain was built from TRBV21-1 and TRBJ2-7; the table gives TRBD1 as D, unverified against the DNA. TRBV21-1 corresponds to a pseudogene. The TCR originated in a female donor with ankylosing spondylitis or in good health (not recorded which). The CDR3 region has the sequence CASSKIGGEQYF. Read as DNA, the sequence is TGTGCCAGCAGCAAGATTGGGGGGGAGCAGTACTTC.